Sequencing of this TCR beta chain was carried out in a study of blood T cells in healthy people across ages. Regarding the study as a whole: Reliance upon unsorted PBMCs precluded definitive naive versus antigen-experienced comparison.

With a J-beta primer mix and a sample-barcoded 5' primer, a second PCR ran roughly 6 to 11 cycles. A single record per CDR3 protein comes from TCRdb applying MiXCR to the 5' RACE reads. The repertoire consists of about 690,000 distinct CDR3 sequences, with around 38% occurring once and the leading ten covering approximately 31%. Extraction of total RNA produced a minimum of 5.5 micrograms from each sample. The CDR3 totals 16 residues. J was trimmed by 3 bases and V by 4 bases; bases with no gene match: 3. CDR1 LGHDT and CDR2 YNNKEL come from the germline V gene (reference sequence). To note about this clonotype: Its target is unknown.

This clonotype was sampled from a man of 80 years or more in good health. This sequence joins TRBV3-1 and TRBJ2-5; 15 bases align to TRBD2. The sequencing input was blood. CDR3 loop: CASSRRTSGREETQYF. Here the CDR3 DNA reads TGTGCCAGCAGCCGGAGGACTAGCGGGAGGGAAGAGACCCAGTACTTC.